This T cell receptor (beta chain) is from a study of blood T cell repertoires in COVID-19. Authors' methods: Reference gene primer amplification yielded estimated nucleated cell counts. The repertoire was sequenced with immunoSEQ multiplex PCR; TCRdb's copy has only in-frame clones and lacks some. V and J calls plus clone size are reproduced from that table; the DNA served to infer D and trimming. Here the sample spans approximately 10,000 clones, 84% being singletons. CDR3 size: 13 residues. Per germline, CDR1 SEHNR and CDR2 FQNEAQ (reference sequence). V lost 6 bases, J lost 6 bases, and 14 bases lay in between. This clone was found once.

The V gene is TRBV7-9, the J gene TRBJ1-1, with D maybe TRBD1 (5 bases). The sample consisted of peripheral blood. This TCR came from a man aged 45 to 65 with active COVID-19. CDR3 DNA: TGTGCCAGCAGGAAGCAGGGTATGCCTGAAGCTTTCTTT. This codes for CASRKQGMPEAFF. Drawing the rest from reference TRBV7-9 and TRBJ1-1, the complete variable domain is DTGVSQNPRHKITKRGQNVTFRCDPISEHNRLYWYRQTLGQGPEFLTYFQNEAQLEKSRLLSDRFSAERPKGSFSTLEIQRTEQGDSAMYLCASRKQGMPEAFFGQGTRLTVV.